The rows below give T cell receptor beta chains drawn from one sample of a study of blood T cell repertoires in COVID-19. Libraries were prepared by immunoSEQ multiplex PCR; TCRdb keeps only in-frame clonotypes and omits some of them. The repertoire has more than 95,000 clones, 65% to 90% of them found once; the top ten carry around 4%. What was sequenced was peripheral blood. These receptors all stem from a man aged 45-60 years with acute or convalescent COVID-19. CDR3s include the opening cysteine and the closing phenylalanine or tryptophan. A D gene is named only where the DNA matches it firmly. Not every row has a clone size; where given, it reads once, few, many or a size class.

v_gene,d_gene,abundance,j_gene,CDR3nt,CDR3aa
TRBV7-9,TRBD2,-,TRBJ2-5,TGTGCCAGCAGCCCGATTCTCTCTAGCGGGGAAGAGACCCAGTACTTC,CASSPILSSGEETQYF
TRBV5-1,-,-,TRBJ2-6,TGCGCCAGCAGCTTGGGACCTCTAGGCTCTGGGGCCAACGTCCTGACTTTC,CASSLGPLGSGANVLTF
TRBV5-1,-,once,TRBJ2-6,TGCGCCAGCAGCCGTCCGACAGCGCTAACTGGGGCCAACGTCCTGACTTTC,CASSRPTALTGANVLTF
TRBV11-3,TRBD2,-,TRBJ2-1,TGTGCCAGCAGTTTTAGCGGGACGAGCTCCTACAATGAGCAGTTCTTC,CASSFSGTSSYNEQFF
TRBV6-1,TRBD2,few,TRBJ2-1,TGTGCCAGCAGTGAAGAAGTTTGGCTAGCGGAGAAGTACAATGAGCAGTTCTTC,CASSEEVWLAEKYNEQFF
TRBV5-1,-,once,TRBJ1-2,TGCGCCAGCAGCACAGGTGGAGGGTCGCACTATGGCTACACCTTC,CASSTGGGSHYGYTF
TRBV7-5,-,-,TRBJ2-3,TGTGCCAGAGCCCTCGGGGGAAAGACGACTAGCGCGAGCACAGATACGCAGTATTTT,CARALGGKTTSASTDTQYF
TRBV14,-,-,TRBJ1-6,TGTGCCAGCAGCCAAAACAGGGATTCACCCCTCCACTTT,CASSQNRDSPLHF
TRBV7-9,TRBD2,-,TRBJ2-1,TGTGCCTCTCAGGCGGGGGGCTCCTACAATGAGCAGTTCTTC,CASQAGGSYNEQFF
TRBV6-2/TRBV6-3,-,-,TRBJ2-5,TGTGCCAGCAGTTACTTTCAGGGGAAAGGGGAGACCCAGTACTTC,CASSYFQGKGETQYF
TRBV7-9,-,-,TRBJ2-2,TGTGCCAGCAGCTTACAGGACGGGGAGCTGTTTTTT,CASSLQDGELFF
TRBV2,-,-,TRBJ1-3,TGTGCCAGCAGTGGAAGGGACAACTCTGGAAACACCATATATTTT,CASSGRDNSGNTIYF
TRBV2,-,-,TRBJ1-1,TGTGCCAGCAGTACTGTCAGGGTAACCACTGAAGCTTTCTTT,CASSTVRVTTEAFF
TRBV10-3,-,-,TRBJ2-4,TGTGCCATCAGTGAGTCCACGAAGCTAGCCAAAAACATTCAGTACTTC,CAISESTKLAKNIQYF
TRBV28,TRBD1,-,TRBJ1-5,TGTGCCAGCAGTTTACACAGGGGTCAGCCCCAGCATTTT,CASSLHRGQPQHF
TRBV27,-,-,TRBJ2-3,TGTGCCAGCAGTTCCCGAGGAGATACGCAGTATTTT,CASSSRGDTQYF
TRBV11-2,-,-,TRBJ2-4,TGTGCCAGCAGCTCCCAGGGTTTTACCAAAAACATTCAGTACTTC,CASSSQGFTKNIQYF
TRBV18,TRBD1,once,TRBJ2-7,TGTGCCAGCTCACCACAAATGCAGACAGGGGAATACGAGCAGTACTTC,CASSPQMQTGEYEQYF